These T cell receptor beta chains were read from a single sample in a study of regulatory T cells in long-lasting Graves disease. Using its own MiXCR run on the multiplex PCR reads, TCRdb lists one record per CDR3 protein. The table includes roughly 400,000 distinct CDR3 sequences, 21% detected once. Sequencing used peripheral blood mononuclear cells (PBMCs), obtained when the disease was refractory, from a patient treated with antithyroid drugs. These receptors came from a female donor with Graves disease. Both conserved end residues are part of each CDR3. A D gene is named only where the DNA matches it firmly. Size is omitted from some rows. Given values are once, few, many or a class for expanded clones.

TRBV3-1	TRBJ1-3	few	-	CASSSQGNSGNTIYF	TGTGCCAGCAGCTCCCAAGGGAACTCTGGAAACACCATATATTTT
TRBV12-3/TRBV12-4	TRBJ1-2	many	-	CASSFTLGYGYTF	TGTGCCAGCAGTTTTACCCTGGGCTATGGCTACACCTTC
TRBV6-1	TRBJ2-5	many	-	CASSEGLGRTQYF	TGTGCCAGCAGTGAAGGGCTCGGACGCACCCAGTACTTC
TRBV28	TRBJ2-4	many	TRBD1	CASSLAPTGVAKNIQYF	TGTGCCAGCAGTTTGGCCCCTACAGGGGTGGCCAAAAACATTCAGTACTTC
TRBV27	TRBJ2-7	many	-	CASSLTGFTYEQYF	TGTGCCAGCAGTTTAACAGGGTTTACCTACGAGCAGTACTTC
TRBV29-1	TRBJ2-2	many	-	CSARPDRNTGELFF	TGCAGCGCCCGCCCGGACAGGAACACCGGGGAGCTGTTTTTT
TRBV19	TRBJ2-6	few	TRBD2	CASSRGLAGGLGANVLTF	TGTGCCAGTAGTAGGGGACTAGCGGGAGGGCTTGGGGCCAACGTCCTGACTTTC
TRBV28	TRBJ2-7	many	TRBD2	CASTAGGTYEQYF	TGTGCCAGCACGGCGGGAGGAACCTACGAGCAGTACTTC
TRBV11-2	TRBJ2-7	-	TRBD1	CASSFRQGAIEQYF	TGTGCCAGCAGCTTTCGACAGGGGGCCATCGAGCAGTACTTC
TRBV20-1	TRBJ2-5	many	TRBD2	CSAHGRLAIVETQYF	TGCAGTGCCCATGGACGACTAGCAATTGTGGAGACCCAGTACTTC
TRBV20-1	TRBJ2-5	many	-	CSATRTVWEETQYF	TGCAGTGCTACCAGGACGGTTTGGGAAGAGACCCAGTACTTC
TRBV20-1	TRBJ1-1	few	-	CSARPAGAGFYTEAFF	TGCAGTGCTAGGCCTGCGGGGGCCGGTTTCTACACTGAAGCTTTCTTT
TRBV18	TRBJ2-7	-	TRBD2	CASSPRREGYEQYF	TGTGCCAGCTCACCACGCCGGGAGGGGTACGAGCAGTACTTC
TRBV10-2	TRBJ2-3	-	TRBD2	CASLGLAGADTQYF	TGCGCCAGCTTGGGACTAGCGGGAGCGGATACGCAGTATTTT
TRBV20-1	TRBJ1-2	few	-	CSAEPRGRTYYGYTF	TGCAGTGCTGAACCTAGGGGACGAACTTACTATGGCTACACCTTC
TRBV28	TRBJ2-3	few	-	CASSLVRGTDTQYF	TGTGCCAGCAGTTTAGTGAGGGGCACAGATACGCAGTATTTT
TRBV20-1	TRBJ2-7	few	TRBD1	CSAREGDRGSYEQYF	TGCAGTGCTAGAGAGGGAGACAGGGGGTCCTACGAGCAGTACTTC
TRBV27	TRBJ1-5	-	-	CASTGDGYSNQPQHF	TGTGCCAGCACGGGGGACGGCTATAGCAATCAGCCCCAGCATTTT
TRBV5-1	TRBJ2-5	-	-	CASSLTRKETQYF	TGCGCCAGCAGCTTGACTAGAAAAGAGACCCAGTACTTC
TRBV12-3/TRBV12-4	TRBJ2-7	many	-	CASSFSEAYEQYF	TGTGCCAGCAGTTTTTCTGAAGCCTACGAGCAGTACTTC
TRBV14	TRBJ1-1	-	-	CASSQHTEAFF	TGTGCCAGCAGTCAACATACTGAAGCTTTCTTT
TRBV29-1	TRBJ2-2	many	TRBD2	CSVETSGITGELFF	TGCAGCGTTGAAACGAGCGGGATTACCGGGGAGCTGTTTTTT
TRBV28	TRBJ1-2	many	TRBD1	CASSELQGLEDGYTF	TGTGCCAGCAGCGAGCTACAGGGGCTAGAGGATGGCTACACCTTC